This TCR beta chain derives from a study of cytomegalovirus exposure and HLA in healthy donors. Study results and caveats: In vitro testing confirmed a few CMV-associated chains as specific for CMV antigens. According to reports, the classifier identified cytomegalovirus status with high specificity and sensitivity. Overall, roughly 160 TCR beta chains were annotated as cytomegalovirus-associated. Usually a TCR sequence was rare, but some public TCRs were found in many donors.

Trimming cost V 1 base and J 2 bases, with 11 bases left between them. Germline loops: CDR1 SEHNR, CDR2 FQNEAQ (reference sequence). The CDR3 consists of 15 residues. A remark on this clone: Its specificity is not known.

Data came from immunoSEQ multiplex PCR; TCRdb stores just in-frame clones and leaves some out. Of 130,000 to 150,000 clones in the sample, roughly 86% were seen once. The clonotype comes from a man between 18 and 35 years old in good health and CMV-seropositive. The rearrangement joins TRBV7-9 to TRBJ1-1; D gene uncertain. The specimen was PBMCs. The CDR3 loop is CASSLGWLSNTEAFF. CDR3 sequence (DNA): TGTGCCAGCAGCTTAGGTTGGCTGTCTAACACTGAAGCTTTCTTT.